The sequence of this T cell receptor (beta chain) was determined in a study of T cells after yellow fever vaccination. The wider study: SMART-Seq v4 Ultra Low Input handled preparation of low-cell-number fractions.

CDR3 length equals 16 residues. V trimming: 0 bases; J trimming: 4 bases; junction bases outside the gene matches: 8. Germline V gene lookup returns CDR1 SGHRS and CDR2 YFSETQ. Study results and caveats: Among primary-vaccination clones, most reappeared after the booster, at almost 98% for CD4 and 88% for CD8. The CD4 and CD8 compartments had a small share of their clonotypes in common.

In the case of this clonotype: The antigen is unknown.

Template switching by 5'RACE produced TCR cDNA, adding a universal primer site and UMIs. From the 5' RACE reads, TCRdb called clonotypes with MiXCR, one entry per CDR3 protein. Of some 320,000 distinct CDR3 sequences listed, over 3.5% are singletons. This specimen was PBMCs, taken 5 days after the yellow fever booster vaccination. The origin of this receptor is a man aged 18 to 35 who received the YFV17D yellow fever vaccine. The rearrangement uses TRBV5-1 and TRBJ1-1; 8 bases align to TRBD1. The CDR3 region is CASSLGQGASGTEAFF. CDR3 DNA sequence: TGCGCCAGCAGCTTGGGGCAGGGGGCTTCCGGCACTGAAGCTTTCTTT.